The 18 T cell receptor beta chains reported below all come from one sample, sequenced in a study of cytomegalovirus exposure and HLA in healthy donors. The PCR ran on 60 Vbeta and 13 Jbeta primers. Method: immunoSEQ multiplex PCR; TCRdb's copy keeps in-frame clones and lacks some. Of more than 85,000 clones listed, roughly four fifths are singletons. Sequenced material: PBMCs. Receptor source: a man in his forties or fifties in good health and CMV-seronegative.

A few counts support this clone. The chain uses TRBV27 and TRBJ1-1; D is undetermined. V gave up 6 bases and J gave up 0 bases, with 11 bases separating them. Germline V gene lookup returns CDR1 MNHEY and CDR2 SMNVEV (reference sequence). This CDR3 is 14 amino acids long. The CDR3: CASRLGDMNTEAFF. DNA of the CDR3: TGTGCCAGCAGGCTCGGTGACATGAACACTGAAGCTTTCTTT.

This chain connects TRBV7-9 to TRBJ2-1; 7 bases are a match to TRBD2. The J segment lost 3 bases and the V segment lost 4 bases, leaving 0 bases of the junction unmatched. Germline loops: CDR1 SEHNR, CDR2 FQNEAQ (reference sequence). The CDR3 sequence is 13 residues long. The CDR3 DNA is TGTGCCAGCAGCTGGGGGGGCTACAATGAGCAGTTCTTC. Translating it yields CASSWGGYNEQFF.

In this sample, this clone turned up once. The rearrangement joins TRBV29-1 to TRBJ2-7, with TRBD2 as a possible D gene (7 bases). The CDR3 is 15 amino acids. CDR1 is SQVTM, CDR2 ANQGSEA, per germline. The V end was cut by 4 bases, the J end by 0 bases, with 16 bases between. CDR3 sequence reads: CSVATRGASSYEQYF. The DNA for the CDR3 is TGCAGCGTTGCCACTCGGGGGGCCAGCTCCTACGAGCAGTACTTC.

The chain uses TRBV11-2 and TRBJ1-1, with a possible D match to TRBD1 (6 bases). V was pared by 6 bases and J by 4 bases, with 15 bases between. This CDR3 comprises 14 residues. CDR1 is SGHAT, CDR2 FQNNGV, per germline. CDR3 amino acids: CASSRDVGGTEAFF. Here the CDR3 DNA reads TGTGCCAGCAGTCGGGACGTAGGGGGCACTGAAGCTTTCTTT.

The rearrangement uses TRBV4-2 and TRBJ2-1; 11 bases align to TRBD1. V was pared by 1 base and J by 6 bases, with 8 bases of the junction left unmatched. The CDR3 consists of 17 residues. Germline loops: CDR1 LGHNA, CDR2 YNFKEQ. CDR3 nucleotide sequence: TGTGCCAGCAGCCAAGCTTTAGGGACAGGGGGAATCAATGAGCAGTTCTTC. This codes for CASSQALGTGGINEQFF.

The V and J genes are TRBV19 and TRBJ2-2; the D is unclear. The CDR3 totals 12 residues. Trimming pared 3 bases from V and 5 bases from J, leaving 4 bases between. Germline CDR1 is LNHDA and CDR2 is SQIVND (reference sequence). The CDR3 loop reads CASSIMTGELFF. The CDR3 region has the DNA TGTGCCAGTAGTATTATGACCGGGGAGCTGTTTTTT.

The rearrangement joins TRBV4-2 to TRBJ2-3; possibly TRBD2 for D (5 bases). The germline V gene has CDR1 LGHNA and CDR2 YNFKEQ. The CDR3 is made up of 19 amino acids. V gave up 0 bases and J gave up 0 bases, with 19 bases separating them. CDR3: CASSQDLLVPGLSTDTQYF. CDR3 coding DNA: TGTGCCAGCAGCCAAGATCTCTTGGTCCCGGGGTTGAGCACAGATACGCAGTATTTT.

The J gene is TRBJ1-3, the V gene TRBV7-9; no firm D call. Trimming took off 5 bases at V and 0 bases at J, with 14 bases between the two ends. This CDR3 has 16 residues. Germline V gene lookup returns CDR1 SEHNR and CDR2 FQNEAQ (reference sequence). The CDR3, as DNA: TGTGCCAGCAGCACCTCAGGCCGGGGCTCTGGAAACACCATATATTTT. As protein: CASSTSGRGSGNTIYF.

The table lists this clone with a count of one. V and J are TRBV7-2 and TRBJ1-5, with TRBD1 matching over 7 bases. This CDR3 comprises 15 residues. Per the germline V gene, CDR1 is SGHTA and CDR2 is FQGNSA. V was pared by 10 bases and J by 0 bases, with 9 bases of the junction left unmatched. This chain's CDR3 is CAKSRDSNSNQPQHF. The CDR3 nucleotides are TGTGCCAAAAGCCGGGACAGCAATAGCAATCAGCCCCAGCATTTT. The full variable domain, rest sourced from reference TRBV7-2 and TRBJ1-5, is GAGVSQSPSNKVTEKGKDVELRCDPISGHTALYWYRQSLGQGLEFLIYFQGNSAPDKSGLPSDRFSAERTGGSVSTLTIQRTQQEDSAVYLCAKSRDSNSNQPQHFGDGTRLSIL.

This sequence joins TRBV11-2 and TRBJ1-2, with TRBD1 matching 7 bases. J lost 7 bases, V lost 4 bases, and 9 bases had no gene match. Germline V gene lookup returns CDR1 SGHAT and CDR2 FQNNGV. This CDR3 contains 14 residues. This chain's CDR3 is CASSSPTGYPGYTF. The CDR3, as DNA: TGTGCCAGCAGCTCCCCGACAGGGTATCCTGGCTACACCTTC.

CDR3 sequence reads: CASSLRLAGPYEQYF. The CDR3 region has the DNA TGTGCCAGCAGCCTACGACTAGCGGGGCCCTACGAGCAGTACTTC. This sequence joins TRBV7-8 and TRBJ2-7; 11 nucleotides agree with TRBD2. V gave up 5 bases and J gave up 2 bases; unmatched junction bases: 5. Germline CDR1 reads SGHVS; CDR2 reads FQNEAQ. The CDR3 runs 15 residues.

The genes are TRBV13 and TRBJ2-6; 7 bases map to TRBD1. Germline CDR1 is PRHDT and CDR2 is FYEKMQ (reference sequence). This CDR3 region has 15 residues. V was clipped by 6 bases and J by 4 bases; unmatched bases: 6. CDR3 sequence reads: CASRLRGPGANVLTF. DNA for the CDR3: TGTGCCAGCAGGCTAAGGGGGCCAGGGGCCAACGTCCTGACTTTC.

The chain couples TRBV28 to TRBJ1-5, with a possible D match to TRBD1 (5 bases). V dropped 4 bases and J dropped 0 bases, with 16 bases sitting between them. Germline V gene lookup returns CDR1 MDHEN and CDR2 SYDVKM. There are 17 residues in the CDR3. The CDR3 nucleotides read TGTGCCAGCAGTTCCGGGGAGGGGCACCATAGCAATCAGCCCCAGCATTTT. Protein: CASSSGEGHHSNQPQHF. The full variable domain, completed using reference TRBV28 and TRBJ1-5, is DVKVTQSSRYLVKRTGEKVFLECVQDMDHENMFWYRQDPGLGLRLIYFSYDVKMKEKGDIPEGYSVSREKKERFSLILESASTNQTSMYLCASSSGEGHHSNQPQHFGDGTRLSIL.

J is TRBJ2-1 and V is TRBV10-3, with 7 bases matching TRBD2. The CDR3 totals 15 residues. Germline values: CDR1 ENHRY, CDR2 SYGVKD. J lost 4 bases, V lost 3 bases, and 6 bases had no gene match. This CDR3 is CAISESLADYNEQFF. The CDR3 nucleotides read TGTGCCATCAGTGAAAGCCTAGCGGATTACAATGAGCAGTTCTTC.

The chain recombines TRBV9 with TRBJ1-2, with 10 bases matching TRBD1. CDR3 size: 22 residues. The germline V gene has CDR1 SGDLS and CDR2 YYNGEE. After removal of 0 bases from V and 4 bases from J, the junction contained 24 bases not matched to a gene. CDR3 sequence reads: CASSVATWGQGIRGKQSYGYTF. DNA for the CDR3: TGTGCCAGCAGCGTAGCTACATGGGGACAGGGGATCCGTGGAAAGCAAAGCTATGGCTACACCTTC. The entire variable domain, with the rest obtained from reference TRBV9 and TRBJ1-2, is as follows: DSGVTQTPKHLITATGQRVTLRCSPRSGDLSVYWYQQSLDQGLQFLIQYYNGEERAKGNILERFSAQQFPDLHSELNLSSLELGDSALYFCASSVATWGQGIRGKQSYGYTFGSGTRLTVV.

This rearrangement joins TRBV12-5 to TRBJ2-7; 7 bases match TRBD1. The ends lost 8 bases at V and 6 bases at J; junction bases unmatched: 10. The CDR3 extends over 13 amino acids. Germline lookup yields CDR1 LGHNT and CDR2 FRNRAP. The CDR3 reads CASSEQGFAEQYF. The CDR3 bases are TGTGCTAGTTCGGAACAGGGGTTCGCCGAGCAGTACTTC.

This rearrangement joins TRBV5-1 to TRBJ2-2; a possible D gene is TRBD1 (5 bases). Germline V gene lookup returns CDR1 SGHRS and CDR2 YFSETQ. The V and J ends lost 1 base and 5 bases respectively, with 12 bases between them. The CDR3 is 15 residues long. CDR3 sequence: CASSLLGQATGELFF. The CDR3 nucleotides are TGCGCCAGCAGCTTGCTGGGGCAAGCAACCGGGGAGCTGTTTTTT.

The sample holds a few counts of this clone. V gene TRBV5-1 combines with J gene TRBJ2-5; 11 bases match TRBD2. CDR3 length: 16 amino acids. Per the germline V gene, CDR1 is SGHRS and CDR2 is YFSETQ. V shed 0 bases, J shed 4 bases, and the junction held 5 bases outside the gene matches. The CDR3 here is CASSLVVGLAGETQYF. In nucleotides, the CDR3 is TGCGCCAGCAGCTTGGTTGTTGGACTAGCGGGAGAGACCCAGTACTTC. Complete variable domain (other parts from reference TRBV5-1 and TRBJ2-5): KAGVTQTPRYLIKTRGQQVTLSCSPISGHRSVSWYQQTPGQGLQFLFEYFSETQRNKGNFPGRFSGRQFSNSRSEMNVSTLELGDSALYLCASSLVVGLAGETQYFGPGTRLLVL.